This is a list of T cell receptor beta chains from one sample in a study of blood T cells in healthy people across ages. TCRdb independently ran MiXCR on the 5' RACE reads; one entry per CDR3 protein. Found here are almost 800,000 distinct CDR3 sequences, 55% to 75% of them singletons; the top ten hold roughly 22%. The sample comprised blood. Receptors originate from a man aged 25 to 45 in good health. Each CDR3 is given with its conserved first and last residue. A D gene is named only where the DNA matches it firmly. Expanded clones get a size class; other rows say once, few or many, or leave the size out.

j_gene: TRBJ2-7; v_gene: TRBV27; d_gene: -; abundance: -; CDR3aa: CASSLYAPGPSYEQYF; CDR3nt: TGTGCCAGCAGTTTATACGCACCAGGCCCCAGCTACGAGCAGTACTTC
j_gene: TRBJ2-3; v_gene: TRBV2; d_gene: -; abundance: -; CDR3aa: CASMFDRGTDTQYF; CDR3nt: TGTGCCAGCATGTTTGATCGGGGCACAGATACGCAGTATTTT
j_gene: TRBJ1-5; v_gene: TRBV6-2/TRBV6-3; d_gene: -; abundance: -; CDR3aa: CASSYSRGQPQHF; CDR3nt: TGTGCCAGCAGTTACTCACGGGGTCAGCCCCAGCATTTT
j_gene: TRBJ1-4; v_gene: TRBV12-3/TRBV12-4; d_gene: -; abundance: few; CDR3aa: CASSPSGGDEKLFF; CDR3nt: TGTGCCAGCAGCCCCTCGGGGGGCGATGAAAAACTGTTTTTT
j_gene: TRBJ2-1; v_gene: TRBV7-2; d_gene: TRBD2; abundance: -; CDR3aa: CASSFPGLAGGGQFF; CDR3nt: TGTGCCAGCAGCTTTCCGGGACTAGCGGGAGGGGGGCAGTTCTTC
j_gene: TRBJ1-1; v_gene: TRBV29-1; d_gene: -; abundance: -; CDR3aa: CSVETGLNTEAFF; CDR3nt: TGCAGCGTTGAAACAGGTCTGAACACTGAAGCTTTCTTT
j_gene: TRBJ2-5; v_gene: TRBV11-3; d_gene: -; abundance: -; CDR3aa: CASSVAREHEQYF; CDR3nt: TGTGCCAGCAGCGTAGCGAGAGAACATGAGCAGTACTTC
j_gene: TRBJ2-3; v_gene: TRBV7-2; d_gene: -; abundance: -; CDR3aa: CASYEGGSSDTQYF; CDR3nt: TGTGCCAGCTACGAGGGGGGTTCGTCTGATACGCAGTATTTT
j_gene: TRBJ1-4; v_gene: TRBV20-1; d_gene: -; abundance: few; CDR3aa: CSGAANEKLFF; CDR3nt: TGCAGCGGGGCCGCAAATGAAAAACTGTTTTTT
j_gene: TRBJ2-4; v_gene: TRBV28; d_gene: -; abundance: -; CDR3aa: CASSSVRGAKNIQYF; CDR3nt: TGTGCCAGCAGTTCGGTACGGGGAGCCAAAAACATTCAGTACTTC
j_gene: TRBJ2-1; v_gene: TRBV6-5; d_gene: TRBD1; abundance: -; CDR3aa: CASRTGQGSYNEQFF; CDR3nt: TGTGCCAGCAGAACGGGACAGGGTTCCTACAATGAGCAGTTCTTC
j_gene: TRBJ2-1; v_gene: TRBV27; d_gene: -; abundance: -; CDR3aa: CASRKTQGFNSYNEQFF; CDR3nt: TGTGCCAGCAGGAAGACTCAGGGGTTCAACTCCTACAATGAGCAGTTCTTC
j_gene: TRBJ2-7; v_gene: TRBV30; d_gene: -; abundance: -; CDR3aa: CAWSVLGGSEQYF; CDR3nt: TGTGCCTGGAGTGTACTGGGCGGCAGCGAGCAGTACTTC
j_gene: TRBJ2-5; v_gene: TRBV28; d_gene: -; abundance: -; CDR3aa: CASSPHRAPRTQYF; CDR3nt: TGTGCCAGCAGTCCTCACAGGGCCCCTCGGACCCAGTACTTC
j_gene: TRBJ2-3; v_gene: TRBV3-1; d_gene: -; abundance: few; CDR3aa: CASSHLQVRRTTDTQYF; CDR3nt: TGTGCCAGCAGCCACTTACAGGTTAGAAGAACCACAGATACGCAGTATTTT
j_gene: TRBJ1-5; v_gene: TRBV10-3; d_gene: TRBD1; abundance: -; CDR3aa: CAISEAPGTGGSGQPQHF; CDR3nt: TGTGCCATCAGTGAGGCCCCCGGGACAGGGGGCTCGGGTCAGCCCCAGCATTTT
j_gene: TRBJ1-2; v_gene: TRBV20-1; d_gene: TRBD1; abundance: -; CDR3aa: CSARPQGDYGYTF; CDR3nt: TGCAGTGCTCGCCCCCAGGGGGACTATGGCTACACCTTC
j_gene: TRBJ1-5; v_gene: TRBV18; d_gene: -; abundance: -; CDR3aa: CASSPFDKGGSDQPQHF; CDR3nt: TGTGCCAGCTCACCATTTGATAAGGGCGGGAGTGATCAGCCCCAGCATTTT
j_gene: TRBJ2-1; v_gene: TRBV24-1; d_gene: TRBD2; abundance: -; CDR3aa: CATSLSSGSYNEQFF; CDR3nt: TGTGCAACCAGTCTTTCTAGCGGGAGTTATAATGAGCAGTTCTTC
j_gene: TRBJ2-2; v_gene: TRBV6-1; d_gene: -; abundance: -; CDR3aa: CASTQTGTFGVTGELFF; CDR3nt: TGTGCCAGCACTCAAACCGGGACCTTTGGGGTAACCGGGGAGCTGTTTTTT
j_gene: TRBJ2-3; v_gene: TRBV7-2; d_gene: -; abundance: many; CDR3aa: CASSLGGVGVTDTQYF; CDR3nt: TGTGCCAGCAGCTTAGGAGGAGTAGGGGTGACAGATACGCAGTATTTT
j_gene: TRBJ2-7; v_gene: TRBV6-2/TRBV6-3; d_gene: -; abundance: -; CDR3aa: CASSIMAVEQYF; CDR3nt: TGTGCCAGCAGTATCATGGCGGTCGAGCAGTACTTC
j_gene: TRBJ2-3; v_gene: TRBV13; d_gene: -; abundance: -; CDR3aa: CASSFGSNTDTQYF; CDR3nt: TGTGCCAGCAGCTTCGGGTCTAACACAGATACGCAGTATTTT
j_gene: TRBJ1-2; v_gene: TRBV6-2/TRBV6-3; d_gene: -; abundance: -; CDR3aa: CASNYSTNYGYTF; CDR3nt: TGTGCCAGCAATTACTCGACGAACTATGGCTACACCTTC
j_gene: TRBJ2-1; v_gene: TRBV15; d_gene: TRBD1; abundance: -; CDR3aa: CATSGGRDRAWNEQFF; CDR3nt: TGTGCCACCAGTGGGGGCCGGGACAGGGCTTGGAATGAGCAGTTCTTC
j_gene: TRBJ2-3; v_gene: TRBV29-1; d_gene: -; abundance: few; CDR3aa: CSVDRDADTQYF; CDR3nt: TGCAGCGTTGACAGGGATGCAGATACGCAGTATTTT
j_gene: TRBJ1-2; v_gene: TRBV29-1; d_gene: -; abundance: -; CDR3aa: CSVEEGTGYGYTF; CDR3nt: TGCAGCGTTGAAGAGGGGACCGGGTATGGCTACACCTTC
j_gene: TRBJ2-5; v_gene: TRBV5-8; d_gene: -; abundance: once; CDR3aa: CASKRLLQETQYF; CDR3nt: TGTGCCAGCAAGCGCCTCCTCCAAGAGACCCAGTACTTC
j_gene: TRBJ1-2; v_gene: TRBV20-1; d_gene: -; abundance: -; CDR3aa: CSARVGSRHGYTF; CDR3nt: TGCAGTGCTAGAGTAGGATCCCGGCATGGCTACACCTTC
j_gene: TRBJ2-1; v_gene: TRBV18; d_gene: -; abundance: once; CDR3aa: CASSPPSGPYNEQFF; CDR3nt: TGTGCCAGCTCACCACCCTCTGGACCCTACAATGAGCAGTTCTTC
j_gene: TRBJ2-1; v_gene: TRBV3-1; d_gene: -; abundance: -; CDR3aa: CASSQAPQGVSSEQFF; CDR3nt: TGTGCCAGTAGCCAAGCCCCACAGGGCGTAAGTAGTGAGCAGTTCTTC
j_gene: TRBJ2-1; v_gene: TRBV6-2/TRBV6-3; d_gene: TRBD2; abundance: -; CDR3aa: CASSQKAGGYNEQFF; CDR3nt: TGTGCCAGCAGTCAAAAAGCGGGGGGGTACAATGAGCAGTTCTTC
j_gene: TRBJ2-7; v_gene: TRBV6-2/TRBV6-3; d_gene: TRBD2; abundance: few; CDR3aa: CASTTSVSEQYF; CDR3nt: TGTGCCAGCACTACTAGCGTGAGCGAGCAGTACTTC
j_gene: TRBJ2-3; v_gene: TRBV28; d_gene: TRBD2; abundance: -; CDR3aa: CASSLLGLAGVDTQYF; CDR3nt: TGTGCCAGCAGTTTACTTGGGCTAGCGGGAGTTGATACGCAGTATTTT
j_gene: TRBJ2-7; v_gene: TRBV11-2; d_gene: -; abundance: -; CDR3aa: CASSLRDHFTYEQYF; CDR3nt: TGTGCCAGCAGCTTACGGGACCACTTCACCTACGAGCAGTACTTC